Listed here is a single T cell receptor beta chain. The target antigen is unknown. Those donors who had ophthalmopathy presented with moderate-to-severe activity, a CAS of ≥3, a NOSPECS of ≥4 and a duration under 3 months. Patients with other autoimmune diseases, uncontrolled infections, pregnancy or lactation were excluded. This sample is part of a study of Graves' ophthalmopathy and Graves' hyperthyroidism. The overall study: The collection of peripheral blood took place at initial diagnosis, before any treatment. Study-level points and caveats: Detected in blood as well were most expanded thyroid clonotypes with frequency above 0.001.

Amplifying from RNA transcripts, the study obtained TCR beta CDR3 regions. HTBI primers were used in a first-round RT-PCR, which preceded a second-round multiplex PCR. Using its own MiXCR run on the multiplex PCR reads, TCRdb lists one record per CDR3 protein. The sample yields 210,000 or so distinct CDR3 sequences, under 30% seen once. The sequencing input was peripheral blood. This clonotype was sampled from a man aged 45-60 years with Graves' ophthalmopathy.

The CDR3 nucleotides are TGTGCCAGCAGCTTGGTGTACAAGAACACTGAAGCTTTCTTT. Translated: CASSLVYKNTEAFF. This chain links TRBV7-2 with TRBJ1-1; D ambiguous. Between the trimmed V and J ends, which lost 3 bases and 1 base, there was a span of 9 bases. The CDR3 has 14 residues. Germline V lookup: CDR1 SGHTA, CDR2 FQGNSA.